This T cell receptor beta chain was documented in a study of identical twins. Each CDR3 protein is one row after TCRdb ran MiXCR on the 5' RACE reads. The sample has around 480,000 distinct CDR3 sequences, 11% to 15% seen once. Germline V CDR1 and CDR2: SGHRS, YFSETQ. The J segment lost 3 bases and the V segment lost 4 bases, leaving 6 bases of the junction unmatched. The CDR3 is made up of 15 amino acids. This clonotype was seen more than once but under ten times. The same sample was also used in a study of yellow fever vaccine responses in identical twins.

This chain connects TRBV5-1 to TRBJ2-5, with 10 bases matching TRBD2. The receptor comes from a young woman in good health. The sample was CD4+ T cells sorted from blood. Here the CDR3 DNA reads TGCGCCAGCAGCCGGGGAGGACTAGCGGAAGAGACCCAGTACTTC. This codes for CASSRGGLAEETQYF.